This T cell receptor beta chain stems from a study of blood T cell repertoires in COVID-19. Study as a whole: The cDNA or gDNA used as material had been derived from T cells, B-cell-depleted T cells, or PBMCs.

Clones were sequenced by immunoSEQ multiplex PCR, and TCRdb holds only the in-frame ones, with some missing. This repertoire shows approximately 250,000 clones, approximately 90% found once; its top ten account for about 3%. This sequence originates from a man aged 40-49 years who had been exposed to COVID-19. The sample was PBMCs or T cells enriched from blood (not recorded which).

The CDR3, as DNA: TGTGCCAGCAGTTTATTGCAGACAGGGACCTTTTATGGCTACACCTTC. Protein sequence: CASSLLQTGTFYGYTF. The gene calls are TRBV27 and TRBJ1-2; 7 bases are shared with TRBD1. The CDR3 sequence is 16 residues long. V shed 1 base, J shed 5 bases, and the junction held 10 bases outside the gene matches. Germline values: CDR1 MNHEY, CDR2 SMNVEV (reference sequence).